One T cell receptor beta chain is described in this entry. The antigen is unknown. The entry originates in a study of OX40 agonist ivuxolimab in advanced cancers. In the study overall: The patients received agonistic anti-OX40 (CD134) antibody ivuxolimab.

Sequencing was performed with immunoSEQ multiplex PCR; in TCRdb, only in-frame clones are kept and a portion is missing. The sample holds approximately 25,000 clones, over 70% seen once. Study-wide points: At doses 0.1 to 3.0 mg/kg, CD4+ and CD8+ clones expanded.

Germline assignment: CDR1 MNHNS and CDR2 SASEGT. V lost 6 bases and J lost 7, with 16 bases in between. This CDR3 is built from 14 residues. This chain joins TRBV6-1 and TRBJ1-5; D may be TRBD1 (6 bases). The TCR comes from an adult with an advanced solid tumor such as melanoma, head and neck, liver or kidney cancer. Material: CD4+ or CD8+ T cells sorted from blood, obtained in a trial of the OX40 agonist ivuxolimab. The CDR3 reads CASSDPQGNQPQHF. CDR3 DNA sequence: TGTGCCAGCAGCGACCCACAGGGTAACCAGCCCCAGCATTTT.